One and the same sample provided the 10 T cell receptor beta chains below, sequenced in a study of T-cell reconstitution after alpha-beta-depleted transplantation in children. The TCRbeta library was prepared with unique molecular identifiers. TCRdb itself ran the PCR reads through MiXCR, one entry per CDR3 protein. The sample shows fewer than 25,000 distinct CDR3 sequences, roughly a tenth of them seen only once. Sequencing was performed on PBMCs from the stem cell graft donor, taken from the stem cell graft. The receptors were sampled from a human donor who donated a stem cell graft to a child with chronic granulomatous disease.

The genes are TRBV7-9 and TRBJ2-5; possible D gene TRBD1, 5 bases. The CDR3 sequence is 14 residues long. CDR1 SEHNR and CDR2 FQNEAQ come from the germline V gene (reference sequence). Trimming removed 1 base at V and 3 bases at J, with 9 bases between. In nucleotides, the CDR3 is TGTGCCAGCAGCTTAGTATCAGGGAAAGAGACCCAGTACTTC. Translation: CASSLVSGKETQYF.

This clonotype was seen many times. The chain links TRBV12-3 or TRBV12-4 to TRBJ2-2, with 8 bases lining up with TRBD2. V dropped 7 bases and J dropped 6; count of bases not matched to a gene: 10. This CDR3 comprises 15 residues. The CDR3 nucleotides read TGTGCCAGCACCCCGCCCGGCGGGGGGTCCGGGGAGCTGTTTTTT. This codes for CASTPPGGGSGELFF.

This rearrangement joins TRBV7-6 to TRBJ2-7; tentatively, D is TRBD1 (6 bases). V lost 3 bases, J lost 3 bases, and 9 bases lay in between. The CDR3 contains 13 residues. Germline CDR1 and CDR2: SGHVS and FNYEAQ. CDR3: CASSFGTNYEQYF. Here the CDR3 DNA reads TGTGCCAGCAGCTTCGGGACAAACTACGAGCAGTACTTC.

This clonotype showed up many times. The CDR3 region is CASSRTWDEQFF. CDR3 DNA sequence: TGTGCCAGCAGTAGGACATGGGATGAGCAGTTCTTC. V gene TRBV28 combines with J gene TRBJ2-1, with D possibly being TRBD1 (5 bases). CDR1 is MDHEN, CDR2 SYDVKM, per germline. The CDR3 contains 12 residues. V lost 5 bases, J lost 8 bases, and 10 bases lay in between.

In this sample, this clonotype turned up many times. The DNA for the CDR3 is TGTGCCAGCAGCTACCCGGGACTAGCGGGCGAGCAGTACTTC. Translating gives CASSYPGLAGEQYF. The chain joins TRBV7-9 to TRBJ2-7, with 12 bases fitting TRBD2. The CDR3 sequence is 14 residues long. J was trimmed by 6 bases and V by 4 bases; bases with no gene match: 4. Germline V gene data show CDR1 as SEHNR and CDR2 as FQNEAQ (reference sequence).

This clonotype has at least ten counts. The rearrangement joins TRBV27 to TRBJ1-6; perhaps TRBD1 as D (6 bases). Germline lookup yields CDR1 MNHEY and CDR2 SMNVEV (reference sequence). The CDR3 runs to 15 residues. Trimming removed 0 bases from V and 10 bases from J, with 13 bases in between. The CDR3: CASSLSGAVGSPLHF. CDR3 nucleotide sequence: TGTGCCAGCAGTTTATCGGGGGCAGTAGGGTCACCCCTCCACTTT.

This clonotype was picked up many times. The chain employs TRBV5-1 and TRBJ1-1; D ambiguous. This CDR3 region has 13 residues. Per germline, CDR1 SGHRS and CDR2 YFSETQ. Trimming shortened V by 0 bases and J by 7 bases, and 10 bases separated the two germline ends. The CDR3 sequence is CASSLAGSNEAFF. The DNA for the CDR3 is TGCGCCAGCAGCTTGGCCGGCAGCAATGAAGCTTTCTTT.

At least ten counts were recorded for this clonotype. CDR3 sequence reads: CASSLALGPYEQYF. The CDR3 region has the DNA TGCGCCAGCAGCTTGGCACTAGGACCCTACGAGCAGTACTTC. This chain uses TRBV5-1 with TRBJ2-7; D is perhaps TRBD2 (5 bases). The germline V gene has CDR1 SGHRS and CDR2 YFSETQ. The CDR3 contains 14 residues. Between the trimmed V and J ends, which lost 0 bases and 2 bases, there was a span of 9 bases. Variable domain in full (rest from reference TRBV5-1 and TRBJ2-7): KAGVTQTPRYLIKTRGQQVTLSCSPISGHRSVSWYQQTPGQGLQFLFEYFSETQRNKGNFPGRFSGRQFSNSRSEMNVSTLELGDSALYLCASSLALGPYEQYFGPGTRLTVT.

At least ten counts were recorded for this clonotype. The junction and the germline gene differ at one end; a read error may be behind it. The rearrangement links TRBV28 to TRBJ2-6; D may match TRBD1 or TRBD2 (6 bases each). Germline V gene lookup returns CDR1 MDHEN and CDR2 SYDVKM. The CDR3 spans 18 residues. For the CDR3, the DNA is TGTGCCAGCAGTTTAGGGGGCGGGATCGTCTCTGGGGCCAACGGCCTGACTTTC. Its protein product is CASSLGGGIVSGANGLTF.

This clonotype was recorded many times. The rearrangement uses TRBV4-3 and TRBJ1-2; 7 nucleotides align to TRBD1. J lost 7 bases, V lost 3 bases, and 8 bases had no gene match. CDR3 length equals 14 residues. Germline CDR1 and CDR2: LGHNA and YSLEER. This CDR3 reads CASSHAEGAGGYTF. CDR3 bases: TGCGCCAGCAGCCACGCGGAGGGGGCGGGTGGCTACACCTTC.